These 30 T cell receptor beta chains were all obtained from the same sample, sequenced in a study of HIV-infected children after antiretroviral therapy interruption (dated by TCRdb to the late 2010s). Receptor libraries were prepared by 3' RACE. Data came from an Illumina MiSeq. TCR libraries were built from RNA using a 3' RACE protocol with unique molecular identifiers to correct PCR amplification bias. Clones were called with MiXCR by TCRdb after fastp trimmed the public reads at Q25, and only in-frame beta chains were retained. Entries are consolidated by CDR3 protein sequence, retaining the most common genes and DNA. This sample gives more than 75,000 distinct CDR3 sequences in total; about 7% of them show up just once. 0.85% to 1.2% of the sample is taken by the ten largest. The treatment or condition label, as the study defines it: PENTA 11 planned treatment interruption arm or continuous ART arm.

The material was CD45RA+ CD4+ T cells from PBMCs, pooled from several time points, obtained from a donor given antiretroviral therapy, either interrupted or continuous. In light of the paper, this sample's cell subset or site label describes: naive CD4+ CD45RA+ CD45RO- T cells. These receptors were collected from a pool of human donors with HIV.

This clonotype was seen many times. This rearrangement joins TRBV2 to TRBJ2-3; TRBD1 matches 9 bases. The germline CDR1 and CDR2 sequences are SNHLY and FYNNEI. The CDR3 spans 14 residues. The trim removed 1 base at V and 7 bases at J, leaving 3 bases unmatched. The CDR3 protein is CASSEEQGANTQYF. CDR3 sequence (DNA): TGTGCCAGCAGTGAAGAACAGGGGGCGAATACGCAGTATTTT.

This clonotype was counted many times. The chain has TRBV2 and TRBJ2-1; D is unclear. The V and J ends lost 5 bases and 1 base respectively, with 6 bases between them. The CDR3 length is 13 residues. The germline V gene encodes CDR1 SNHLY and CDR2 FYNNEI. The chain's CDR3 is CASSLGSYNEQFF. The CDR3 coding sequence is TGTGCCAGCAGTTTGGGATCCTACAATGAGCAGTTCTTC.

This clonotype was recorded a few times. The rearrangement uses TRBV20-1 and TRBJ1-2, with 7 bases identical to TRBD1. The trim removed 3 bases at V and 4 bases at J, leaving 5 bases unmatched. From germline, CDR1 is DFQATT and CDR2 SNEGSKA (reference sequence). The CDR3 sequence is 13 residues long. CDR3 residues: CSASRDRVYGYTF. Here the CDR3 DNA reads TGCAGTGCTAGCCGGGACAGAGTCTATGGCTACACCTTC.

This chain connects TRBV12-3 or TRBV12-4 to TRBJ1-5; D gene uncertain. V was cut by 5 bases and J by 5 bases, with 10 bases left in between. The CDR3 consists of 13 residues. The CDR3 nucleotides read TGTGCCAGCAGTCTACAGTGTGATCAGCCCCAGCATTTT. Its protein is CASSLQCDQPQHF.

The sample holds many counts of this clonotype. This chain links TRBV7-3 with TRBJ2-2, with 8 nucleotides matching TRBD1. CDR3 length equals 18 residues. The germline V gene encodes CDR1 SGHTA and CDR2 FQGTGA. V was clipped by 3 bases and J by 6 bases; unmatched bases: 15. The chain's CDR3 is CASSFETRRGRLAGELFF. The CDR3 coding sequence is TGTGCCAGCAGCTTTGAAACCCGCAGGGGGCGCCTCGCCGGGGAGCTGTTTTTT.

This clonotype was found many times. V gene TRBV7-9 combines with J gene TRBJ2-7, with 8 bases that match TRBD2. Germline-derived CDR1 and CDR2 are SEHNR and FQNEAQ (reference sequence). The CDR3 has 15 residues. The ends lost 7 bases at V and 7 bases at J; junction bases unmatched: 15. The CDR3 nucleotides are TGTGCCAGCATCCCGTCGGGGGGGACTTTGGGGGAGCAGTACTTC. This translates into CASIPSGGTLGEQYF. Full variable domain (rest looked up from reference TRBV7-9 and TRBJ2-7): DTGVSQNPRHKITKRGQNVTFRCDPISEHNRLYWYRQTLGQGPEFLTYFQNEAQLEKSRLLSDRFSAERPKGSFSTLEIQRTEQGDSAMYLCASIPSGGTLGEQYFGPGTRLTVT.

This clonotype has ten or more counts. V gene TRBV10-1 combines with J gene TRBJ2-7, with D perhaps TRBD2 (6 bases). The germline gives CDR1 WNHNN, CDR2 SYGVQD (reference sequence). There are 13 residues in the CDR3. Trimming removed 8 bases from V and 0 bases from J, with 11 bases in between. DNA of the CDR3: TGCGCCAGCGGGGGGTATAGCTCCTACGAGCAGTACTTC. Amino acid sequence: CASGGYSSYEQYF.

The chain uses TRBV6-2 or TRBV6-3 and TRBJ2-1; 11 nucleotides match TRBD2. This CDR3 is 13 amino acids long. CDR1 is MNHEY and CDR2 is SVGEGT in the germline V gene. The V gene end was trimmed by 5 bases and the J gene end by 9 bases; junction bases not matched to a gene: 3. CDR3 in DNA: TGTGCCAGCAGTGTAGCGGGAGGGGGTGAGCAGTTCTTC. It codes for CASSVAGGGEQFF.

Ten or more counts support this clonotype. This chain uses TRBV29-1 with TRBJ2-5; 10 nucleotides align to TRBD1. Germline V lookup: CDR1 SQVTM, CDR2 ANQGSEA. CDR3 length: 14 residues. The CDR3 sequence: CSGGRQGAGETQYF. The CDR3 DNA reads TGCAGTGGTGGGAGACAGGGGGCTGGAGAGACCCAGTACTTC.

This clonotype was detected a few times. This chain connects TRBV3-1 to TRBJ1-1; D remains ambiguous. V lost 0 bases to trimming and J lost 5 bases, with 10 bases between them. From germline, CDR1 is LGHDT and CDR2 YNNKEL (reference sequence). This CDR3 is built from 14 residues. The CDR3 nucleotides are TGTGCCAGCAGCCAAGATGGGCTAGAAACTGAAGCTTTCTTT. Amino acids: CASSQDGLETEAFF.

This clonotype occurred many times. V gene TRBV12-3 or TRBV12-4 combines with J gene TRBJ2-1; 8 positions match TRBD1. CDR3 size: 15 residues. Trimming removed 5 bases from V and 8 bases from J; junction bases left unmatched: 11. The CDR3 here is CASSPRTGMYDEQFF. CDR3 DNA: TGTGCCAGCAGTCCCCGGACAGGGATGTACGATGAGCAGTTCTTC.

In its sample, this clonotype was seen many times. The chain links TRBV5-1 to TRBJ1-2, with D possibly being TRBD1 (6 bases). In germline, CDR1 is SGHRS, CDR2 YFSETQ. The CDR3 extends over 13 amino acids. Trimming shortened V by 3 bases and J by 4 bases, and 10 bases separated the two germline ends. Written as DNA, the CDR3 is TGCGCCAGCAGCTGGACAGATGCCTATGGCTACACCTTC. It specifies CASSWTDAYGYTF.

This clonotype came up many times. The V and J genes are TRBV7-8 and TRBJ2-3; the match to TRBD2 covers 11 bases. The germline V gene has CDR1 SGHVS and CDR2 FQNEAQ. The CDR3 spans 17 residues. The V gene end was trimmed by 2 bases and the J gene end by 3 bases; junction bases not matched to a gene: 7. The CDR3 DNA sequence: TGTGCCAGCAGCTTAACCCAACTAGCGGGAGTGACAGATACGCAGTATTTT. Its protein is CASSLTQLAGVTDTQYF.

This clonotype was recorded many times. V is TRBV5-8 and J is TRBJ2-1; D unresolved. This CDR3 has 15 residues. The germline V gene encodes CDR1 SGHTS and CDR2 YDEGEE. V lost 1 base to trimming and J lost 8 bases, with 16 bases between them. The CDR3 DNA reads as TGTGCCAGCAGCTTGTCCCCCGGCAGGACCCATGAGCAGTTCTTC. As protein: CASSLSPGRTHEQFF.

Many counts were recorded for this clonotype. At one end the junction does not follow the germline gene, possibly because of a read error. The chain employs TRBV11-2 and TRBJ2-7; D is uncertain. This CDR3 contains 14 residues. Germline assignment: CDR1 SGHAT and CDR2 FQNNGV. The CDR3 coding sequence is TGTGCCAGCAGCATAGAGGCCGGGCCCTACGAGCAGTACTTC. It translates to CASSIEAGPYEQYF.

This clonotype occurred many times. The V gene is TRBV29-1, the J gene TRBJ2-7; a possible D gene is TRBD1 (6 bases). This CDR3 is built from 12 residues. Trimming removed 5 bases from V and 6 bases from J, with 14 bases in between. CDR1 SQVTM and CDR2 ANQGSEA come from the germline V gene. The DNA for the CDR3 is TGCAGCGTTCAAGGGACAATCGGCGAGCAGTACTTC. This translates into CSVQGTIGEQYF.

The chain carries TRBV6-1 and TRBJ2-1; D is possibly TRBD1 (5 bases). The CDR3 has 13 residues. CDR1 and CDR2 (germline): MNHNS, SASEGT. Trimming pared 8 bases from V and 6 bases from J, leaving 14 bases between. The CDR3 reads CASERAGRNEQFF. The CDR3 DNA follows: TGTGCCAGCGAAAGGGCAGGGCGCAATGAGCAGTTCTTC.

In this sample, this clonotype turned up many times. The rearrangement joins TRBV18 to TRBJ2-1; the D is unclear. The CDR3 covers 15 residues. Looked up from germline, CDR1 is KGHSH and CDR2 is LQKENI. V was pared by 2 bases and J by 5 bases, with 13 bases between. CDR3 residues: CASSPLARWDNEQFF. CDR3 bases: TGTGCCAGCTCACCATTGGCTAGGTGGGACAATGAGCAGTTCTTC.

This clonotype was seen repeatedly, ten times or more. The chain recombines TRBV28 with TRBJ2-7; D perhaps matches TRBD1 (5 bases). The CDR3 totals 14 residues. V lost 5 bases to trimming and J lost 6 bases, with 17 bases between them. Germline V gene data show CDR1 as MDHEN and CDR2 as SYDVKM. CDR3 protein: CASSPDSPWSEQYF. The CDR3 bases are TGTGCCAGCAGTCCCGACAGCCCCTGGTCCGAGCAGTACTTC.

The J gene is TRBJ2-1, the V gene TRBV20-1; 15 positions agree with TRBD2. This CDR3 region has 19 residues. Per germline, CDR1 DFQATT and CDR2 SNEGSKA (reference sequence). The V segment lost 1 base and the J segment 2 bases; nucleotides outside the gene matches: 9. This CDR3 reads CSARAPGGLAGGTYNEQFF. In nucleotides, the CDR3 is TGCAGTGCTAGAGCACCTGGGGGACTAGCGGGAGGAACCTACAATGAGCAGTTCTTC.

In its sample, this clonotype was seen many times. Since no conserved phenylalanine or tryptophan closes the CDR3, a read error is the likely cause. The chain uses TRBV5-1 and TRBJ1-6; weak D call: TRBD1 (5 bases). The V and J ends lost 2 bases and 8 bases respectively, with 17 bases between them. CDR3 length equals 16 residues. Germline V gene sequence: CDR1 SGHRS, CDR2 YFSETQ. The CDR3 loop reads CASSFSLAGSDSPLHL. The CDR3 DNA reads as TGCGCCAGCAGCTTTTCGCTGGCAGGGAGTGATTCACCCCTCCACCTT.

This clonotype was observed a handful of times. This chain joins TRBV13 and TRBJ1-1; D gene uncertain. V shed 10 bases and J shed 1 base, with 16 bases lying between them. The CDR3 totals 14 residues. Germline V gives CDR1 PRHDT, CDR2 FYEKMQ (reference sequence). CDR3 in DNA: TGTGCCACTCCGGGCCCCAAGCGGAACACTGAAGCTTTCTTT. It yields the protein CATPGPKRNTEAFF.

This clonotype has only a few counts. Written as DNA, the CDR3 is TGTGCCATCAGTCCGGGACAGGGGACCCGAGCTTTCTTT. Translating it yields CAISPGQGTRAFF. The chain is built from TRBV10-3 and TRBJ1-1, with 10 bases aligning to TRBD1. CDR1 is ENHRY, CDR2 SYGVKD, per germline. The CDR3 has 13 amino acids. Unmatched junction bases numbered 7, after V lost 5 bases and J lost 10 bases.

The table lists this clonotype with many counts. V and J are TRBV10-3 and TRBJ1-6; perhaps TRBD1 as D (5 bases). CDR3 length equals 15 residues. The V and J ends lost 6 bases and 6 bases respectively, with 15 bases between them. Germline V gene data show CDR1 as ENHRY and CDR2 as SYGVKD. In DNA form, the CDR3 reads TGTGCCATCAGGGAAAAGACAGTTACTAATTCACCCCTCCACTTT. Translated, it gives CAIREKTVTNSPLHF.

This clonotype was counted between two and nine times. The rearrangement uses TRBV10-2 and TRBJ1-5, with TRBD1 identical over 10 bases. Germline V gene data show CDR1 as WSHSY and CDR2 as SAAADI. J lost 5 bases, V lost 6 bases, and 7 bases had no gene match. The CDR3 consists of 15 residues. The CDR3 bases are TGCGCCAGCAGCGAGACAGGGGGCATTTATCAGCCCCAGCATTTT. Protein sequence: CASSETGGIYQPQHF.

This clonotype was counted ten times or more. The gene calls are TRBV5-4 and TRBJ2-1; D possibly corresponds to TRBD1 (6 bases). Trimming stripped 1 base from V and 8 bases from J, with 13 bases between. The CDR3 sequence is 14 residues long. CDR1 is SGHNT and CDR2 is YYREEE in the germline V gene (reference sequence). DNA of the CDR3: TGTGCCAGCAGCTTGTTCATCAGGGGAGATGAGCAGTTCTTC. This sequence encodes CASSLFIRGDEQFF.

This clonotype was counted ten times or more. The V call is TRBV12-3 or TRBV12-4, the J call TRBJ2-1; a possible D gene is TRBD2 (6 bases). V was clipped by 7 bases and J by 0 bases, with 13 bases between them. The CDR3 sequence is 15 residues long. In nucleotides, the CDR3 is TGTGCCAGCAACCCAGGGAGGCGCTCCTACAATGAGCAGTTCTTC. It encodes CASNPGRRSYNEQFF.

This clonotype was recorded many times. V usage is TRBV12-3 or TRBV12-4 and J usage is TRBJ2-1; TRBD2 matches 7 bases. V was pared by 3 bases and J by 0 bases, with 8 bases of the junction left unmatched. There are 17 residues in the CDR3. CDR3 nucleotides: TGTGCCAGCAGTTTTGGCCAGCGGGGTAGCTCCTACAATGAGCAGTTCTTC. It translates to CASSFGQRGSSYNEQFF.

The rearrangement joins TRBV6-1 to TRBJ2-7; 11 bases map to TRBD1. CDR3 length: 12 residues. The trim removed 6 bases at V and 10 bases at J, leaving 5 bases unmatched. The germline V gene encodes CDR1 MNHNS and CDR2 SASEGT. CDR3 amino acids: CASSWTGGDQYF. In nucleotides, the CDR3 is TGTGCCAGCAGCTGGACAGGGGGCGACCAGTACTTC.

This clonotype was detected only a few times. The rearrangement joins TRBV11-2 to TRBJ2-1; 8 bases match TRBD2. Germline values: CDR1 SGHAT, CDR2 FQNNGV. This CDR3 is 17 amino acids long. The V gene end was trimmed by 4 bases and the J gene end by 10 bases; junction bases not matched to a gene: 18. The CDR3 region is CASSSGGGTPEFREQFF. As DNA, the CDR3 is TGTGCCAGCAGCTCCGGGGGGGGGACTCCGGAGTTTCGGGAGCAGTTCTTC.